The entry that follows covers one TCR beta chain sequence. Its antigen is unidentified. TCRdb called the 5' RACE reads again in MiXCR, with one record for every CDR3 protein. This sample has about 170,000 distinct CDR3 sequences; 10% to 15% occur once, and the top ten carry approximately 3.3%. The sample belongs to a study of T-cell memory formation after mild COVID-19. The study's findings and limits: The study found contracting CD4+ clones mainly in CM and EM and contracting CD8+ clones in EMRA.

The V end was cut by 0 bases, the J end by 4 bases, with 13 bases between. The CDR3 sequence is 15 residues long. The germline CDR1 and CDR2 sequences are SGHDT and YYEEEE. The rearrangement joins TRBV5-6 to TRBJ1-1; D is uncertain. The material sequenced was PBMCs or a T cell subset sorted from them (not recorded which). The receptor comes from a man younger than 35 who had mild COVID-19 (a few samples of this study predate the infection). Cell type and time point are not known. The CDR3 DNA reads TGTGCCAGCAGCTTGGTGGAGGGTTGGAGCACTGAAGCTTTCTTT. It translates to CASSLVEGWSTEAFF.